A single TCR beta chain is shown here with its context. As yet, its antigen is unknown. The source of the sample is a study of T cell responses to AZD1222 COVID-19 vaccine. Second doses were pooled across both intervals (about 4 or about 12 weeks). Libraries were prepared by immunoSEQ multiplex PCR; TCRdb keeps only in-frame clonotypes and omits some of them. The table shows about 140,000 clones, with around 90% occurring only once. After removal of 6 bases from V and 4 bases from J, the junction contained 5 bases not matched to a gene. Germline CDR1 reads MNHEY; CDR2 reads SMNVEV (reference sequence). CDR3 length equals 15 residues. General study results and limits: Mapped onto spike, vaccine-associated CD4 TCRs spanned it and were dominant at 160-218 and 743-854. With two AZD1222 doses given, Spike-specific TCR breadth and depth both rose. Only after the peak T cell response were repertoires sampled.

The clonotype originates from an adult who received the AZD1222 COVID-19 vaccine. The chain uses TRBV27 and TRBJ1-6; the match to TRBD1 covers 8 bases. The input for sequencing was peripheral blood, taken 28 days after the second AZD1222 dose. Written as DNA, the CDR3 is TGTGCCAGCAGGGATAGACAGGGGTATAATTCACCCCTCCACTTT. It specifies CASRDRQGYNSPLHF.